What follows is one T cell receptor beta chain and its context. CDR1 LNHNV and CDR2 YYDKDF come from the germline V gene (reference sequence). With 0 bases removed from V and 2 bases from J, the gap between germline ends came to 7 bases. The CDR3 length is 14 residues. This record belongs to a study of T cell changes during pregnancy in multiple sclerosis. Sequencing used immunoSEQ multiplex PCR; TCRdb keeps in-frame clones, though not all of them. The table lists 55,000 to 70,000 clones, around 93% of them singletons, with roughly 0.33% in the top ten. This clonotype was obtained from a female donor with multiple sclerosis, enrolled in a pregnancy study. This chain joins TRBV15 and TRBJ2-5, with D possibly being TRBD2 (6 bases). The specimen was CD4+ T cells from peripheral blood mononuclear cells, collected before pregnancy. The chain's CDR3 is CATSRDREQETQYF. CDR3 coding DNA: TGTGCCACCAGCAGAGATCGGGAGCAAGAGACCCAGTACTTC.